This T cell receptor beta chain appears in the sequencing data of a study of spatial heterogeneity in lung cancer. The wider study: Alpha-chain detections were consistently fewer than beta-chain detections among the sequences.

Time point of the sample: blood at routine non-recurrence follow-up after resection. TCRs were sequenced from unsorted whole RNA of tumor, nontumor lung or PBMC. The presence of a unique molecular identifier marked each TCR cDNA molecule. A single record per CDR3 protein comes from TCRdb applying MiXCR to the 5' RACE reads. The table has around 110,000 distinct CDR3 sequences, 9% to 15% seen once. After removal of 3 bases from V and 6 bases from J, the junction contained 19 bases not matched to a gene. CDR3 size: 18 residues. CDR1 is SGHNT, CDR2 YYREEE, per germline (reference sequence). Sequencing was performed on PBMCs, taken at follow-up. This chain joins TRBV5-4 and TRBJ2-3, with 7 positions matching TRBD1. This sequence originates from a male donor with early-stage non-small cell lung cancer. The CDR3 sequence: CASSSGFGQARRYDTQYF. As DNA, the CDR3 is TGTGCCAGCAGCTCGGGGTTTGGACAGGCCCGGAGATACGATACGCAGTATTTT.